This is a list of T cell receptor beta chains from one sample in a study of shared clonotypes between healthy human individuals. Sequencing used immunoSEQ multiplex PCR; TCRdb keeps in-frame clones, though not all of them. Among about 480,000 clones listed, about 79% were seen once. The sequenced sample was PBMCs. Every receptor here comes from a woman aged 40-49 years in good health. Some clones in this sample may be carry-over from other donors' samples. Both conserved end residues are part of each CDR3. Each record gives: J gene, V gene, clone size, D gene, CDR3 protein, CDR3 DNA. D genes are given only for firm matches. Some rows mark clone size as missing; the rest say once, few, many or name a class of expanded clone.

TRBJ2-7,TRBV5-4,NA,TRBD2,CASSFGWGLAAYEQYF,TGTGCCAGCAGCTTTGGTTGGGGACTAGCGGCCTACGAGCAGTACTTC
TRBJ2-3,TRBV18,NA,NA,CASSLRPDTQYF,TGTGCCAGCTCACTAAGACCAGATACGCAGTATTTT
TRBJ1-3,TRBV4-1,NA,TRBD1,CASSNRGLGGNTIYF,TGCGCCAGCAGCAACAGGGGACTTGGAGGAAACACCATATATTTT
TRBJ1-4,TRBV7-2,NA,TRBD1,CASSHDRGNEKLFF,TGTGCCAGCAGCCATGACAGGGGGAATGAAAAACTGTTTTTT
TRBJ2-3,TRBV19,NA,TRBD2,CASSTGTSGTISTDTQYF,TGTGCCAGTAGTACAGGGACTAGCGGGACCATTAGCACAGATACGCAGTATTTT
TRBJ1-2,TRBV6-5,many,NA,CASSSPGQWYGYTF,TGTGCCAGCAGTTCCCCAGGGCAGTGGTATGGCTACACCTTC
TRBJ2-5,TRBV7-2,NA,TRBD1,CASSQGQWKETQYF,TGTGCCAGCAGCCAGGGACAGTGGAAAGAGACCCAGTACTTC
TRBJ2-3,TRBV5-1,NA,TRBD2,CASSFRLAGGYTDTQYF,TGCGCCAGCAGCTTTAGACTAGCGGGAGGGTACACAGATACGCAGTATTTT
TRBJ2-3,TRBV10-1,many,NA,CASSESLWATDTQYF,TGCGCCAGCAGTGAGTCCCTTTGGGCCACAGATACGCAGTATTTT
TRBJ2-3,TRBV5-4,NA,TRBD2,CASSLVAGVGDTQYF,TGTGCCAGCAGCTTGGTAGCGGGAGTTGGGGATACGCAGTATTTT
TRBJ2-7,TRBV28,NA,NA,CASSFMSGPSYEQYF,TGTGCCAGCAGTTTTATGAGCGGACCTTCCTACGAGCAGTACTTC
TRBJ1-4,TRBV6-1,NA,NA,CASSAGDNEKLFF,TGTGCCAGCAGTGCAGGGGATAATGAAAAACTGTTTTTT
TRBJ1-4,TRBV5-5,NA,NA,CASSQRGAGSNEKLFF,TGTGCCAGCAGCCAACGGGGGGCGGGGTCTAATGAAAAACTGTTTTTT
TRBJ2-7,TRBV7-8,NA,NA,CASSLGVGRLAGQYF,TGTGCCAGCAGCTTAGGGGTGGGCAGGCTCGCGGGGCAGTACTTC
TRBJ2-1,TRBV7-9,few,NA,CASSLEGNNEQFF,TGTGCCAGCAGCTTAGAGGGAAACAATGAGCAGTTCTTC
TRBJ1-1,TRBV29-1,NA,NA,CSTQLGPRGATEAFF,TGCAGCACCCAACTTGGGCCAAGGGGGGCCACTGAAGCTTTCTTT
TRBJ1-4,TRBV2,NA,TRBD1,CASSAGTGYEKLFF,TGTGCCAGCAGTGCCGGGACAGGGTACGAAAAACTGTTTTTT
TRBJ2-1,TRBV10-3,NA,NA,CAISLLAGNEQFF,TGTGCCATCAGTCTACTAGCTGGCAATGAGCAGTTCTTC
TRBJ2-1,TRBV7-3,NA,TRBD2,CASSPRGGPEQFF,TGTGCCAGCAGCCCCCGGGGGGGACCTGAGCAGTTCTTC
TRBJ1-5,TRBV28,NA,NA,CASTSKRNQPQHF,TGTGCCAGCACGTCAAAAAGGAATCAGCCCCAGCATTTT
TRBJ2-1,TRBV6-5,NA,TRBD2,CASSYPSAGGPIEQFF,TGTGCCAGCAGTTACCCCTCGGCGGGAGGGCCCATTGAGCAGTTCTTC
TRBJ1-2,TRBV6-6,once,NA,CANRDGNYGYTF,TGTGCCAACAGGGACGGGAACTATGGCTACACCTTC
TRBJ2-5,TRBV6-6,NA,TRBD1,CASSYSRQGQETQYF,TGTGCCAGCAGTTACTCGCGACAGGGACAAGAGACCCAGTACTTC
TRBJ1-4,TRBV7-8,NA,NA,CASSPRRSTNEKLFF,TGTGCCAGCAGCCCCCGAAGATCAACTAATGAAAAACTGTTTTTT
TRBJ2-7,TRBV30,NA,NA,CAWSGGSSYEQYF,TGTGCCTGGAGTGGGGGAAGCTCCTACGAGCAGTACTTC
TRBJ2-2,TRBV7-2,NA,TRBD2,CASSASIAGTDGELFF,TGTGCCAGCAGCGCATCGATAGCGGGAACGGACGGGGAGCTGTTTTTT
TRBJ2-1,TRBV7-3,many,TRBD2,CASSLKIRIVGLAGGDSYNEQFF,TGTGCCAGCAGCTTAAAGATAAGGATCGTGGGACTAGCGGGAGGGGACTCCTACAATGAGCAGTTCTTC
TRBJ2-1,TRBV30,NA,NA,CAWSVGIEQFF,TGTGCCTGGAGTGTCGGAATAGAGCAGTTCTTC
TRBJ1-5,TRBV19,once,NA,CASSIMWGNQPQHF,TGTGCCAGTAGTATAATGTGGGGTAATCAGCCCCAGCATTTT
TRBJ2-4,TRBV4-2,NA,TRBD1,CASSQSDRENIQYF,TGTGCCAGCAGCCAGAGCGACAGGGAAAACATTCAGTACTTC
TRBJ2-7,TRBV10-3,NA,TRBD1,CATSVRGLNVYEQYF,TGTGCCACCTCAGTGAGGGGGCTCAATGTCTACGAGCAGTACTTC
TRBJ1-4,TRBV6-1,NA,NA,CASTPWSQNNEKLFF,TGTGCCAGCACGCCTTGGTCACAGAACAATGAAAAACTGTTTTTT
TRBJ2-7,TRBV20-1,NA,NA,CSAGQSYEQYF,TGCAGTGCTGGACAGAGCTACGAGCAGTACTTC
TRBJ1-5,TRBV6-1,few,NA,CASSKDPNQPQHF,TGTGCCAGCAGTAAGGACCCCAATCAGCCCCAGCATTTT
TRBJ2-1,TRBV18,NA,NA,CASSPQGISSYNEQFF,TGTGCCAGCTCACCGCAAGGGATCAGCTCCTACAATGAGCAGTTCTTC
TRBJ2-1,TRBV6-5,few,NA,CASRTGTARNNEQFF,TGTGCCAGCAGAACAGGGACGGCCCGGAACAATGAGCAGTTCTTC
TRBJ2-2,TRBV28,NA,NA,CAEGSNTGELFF,TGTGCCGAGGGGAGTAACACCGGGGAGCTGTTTTTT
TRBJ2-3,TRBV9,NA,TRBD2,CASSVEPSGSTDTQYF,TGTGCCAGCAGCGTAGAACCTAGCGGGAGCACAGATACGCAGTATTTT
TRBJ2-7,TRBV18,NA,NA,CASSPQSSYEQYF,TGTGCCAGCTCTCCGCAATCTTCCTACGAGCAGTACTTC
TRBJ2-3,TRBV6-1,NA,TRBD2,CASSAAGGSTDTQYF,TGTGCCAGCAGTGCTGCGGGAGGTAGCACAGATACGCAGTATTTT